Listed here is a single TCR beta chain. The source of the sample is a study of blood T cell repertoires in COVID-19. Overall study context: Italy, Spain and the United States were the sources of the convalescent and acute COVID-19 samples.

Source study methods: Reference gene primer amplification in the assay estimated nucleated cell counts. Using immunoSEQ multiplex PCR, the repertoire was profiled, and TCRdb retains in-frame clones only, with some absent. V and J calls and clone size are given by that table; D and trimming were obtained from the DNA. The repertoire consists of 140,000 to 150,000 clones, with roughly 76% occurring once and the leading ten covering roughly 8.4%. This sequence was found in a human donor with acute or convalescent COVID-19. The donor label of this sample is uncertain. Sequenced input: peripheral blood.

The CDR3 is CASSDSMGGQPQHF. The CDR3 nucleotides are TGTGCCAGCAGTGACTCTATGGGGGGTCAGCCCCAGCATTTT. The chain couples TRBV6-4 to TRBJ1-5; a possible D gene is TRBD1 (5 bases). Between the trimmed V and J ends, which lost 0 bases and 6 bases, there was a span of 9 bases. The CDR3 is made up of 14 amino acids. Per the germline V gene, CDR1 is MRHNA and CDR2 is SNTAGT.